The T cell receptor (beta chain) under discussion was sequenced for a study of OX40 agonist ivuxolimab in advanced cancers. The table came from immunoSEQ multiplex PCR; TCRdb's copy has only in-frame clones and leaves some out. Of more than 45,000 clones in the sample, 70% to 80% were seen once. The sample holds one count of this clone. The TCR was taken from an adult with an advanced solid tumor such as melanoma, head and neck, liver or kidney cancer. Specimen: CD4+ or CD8+ T cells sorted from blood, collected in a trial of the OX40 agonist ivuxolimab.

The CDR3 DNA follows: TGTGCCAGCAGCGTAGAGTCGACGCGAGATCAGCCCCAGCATTTT. Encoded protein: CASSVESTRDQPQHF. The chain has TRBV9 and TRBJ1-5; D ambiguous. Trimming removed 0 bases at V and 5 bases at J, with 12 bases between. The germline gives CDR1 SGDLS, CDR2 YYNGEE. The CDR3 has 15 amino acids.